This record looks at one TCR beta chain sequence and its context. Its antigen is still unknown. Together with a sample-barcoded 5' primer, a J-beta primer mix was included in a second PCR lasting about 7 to 12 cycles. A template-switch adaptor with 12 random nucleotides tagged each cDNA molecule. TCRdb reprocessed the 5' RACE reads via MiXCR and lists one record per CDR3 protein. Of 1.5 million to 2 million distinct CDR3 sequences in the sample, roughly 27% are singletons; the top ten hold about 8%. The data were obtained in a study of blood T cells in healthy people across ages. The amount of total RNA extracted per sample was at least 5 micrograms. Trimming shortened V by 4 bases and J by 10 bases, and 14 bases separated the two germline ends. Germline V gene sequence: CDR1 SGHRS, CDR2 YFSETQ. The CDR3 loop spans 13 amino acids. General study findings and limits: A strong correlation was found between TCR beta diversity and the percentage of naive T cells.

The sample consisted of blood. The receptor was derived from a woman in her 30s in good health. The chain employs TRBV5-1 and TRBJ1-4; D remains unclear. CDR3 sequence: CASSLRQEGKLFF. CDR3 coding DNA: TGCGCCAGCAGCCTACGGCAAGAAGGAAAACTGTTTTTT. The entire variable domain, with the rest obtained from reference TRBV5-1 and TRBJ1-4, is as follows: KAGVTQTPRYLIKTRGQQVTLSCSPISGHRSVSWYQQTPGQGLQFLFEYFSETQRNKGNFPGRFSGRQFSNSRSEMNVSTLELGDSALYLCASSLRQEGKLFFGSGTQLSVL.